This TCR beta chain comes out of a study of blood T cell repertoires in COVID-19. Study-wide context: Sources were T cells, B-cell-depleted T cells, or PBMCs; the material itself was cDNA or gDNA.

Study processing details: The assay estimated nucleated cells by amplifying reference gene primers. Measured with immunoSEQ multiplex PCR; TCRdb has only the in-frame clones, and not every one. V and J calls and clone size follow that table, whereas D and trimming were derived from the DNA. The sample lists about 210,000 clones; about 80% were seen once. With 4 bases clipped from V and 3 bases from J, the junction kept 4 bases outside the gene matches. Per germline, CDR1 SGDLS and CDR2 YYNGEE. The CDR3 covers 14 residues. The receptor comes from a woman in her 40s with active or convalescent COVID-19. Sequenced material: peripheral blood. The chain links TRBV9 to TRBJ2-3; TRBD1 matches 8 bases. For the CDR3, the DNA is TGTGCCAGCAGCCCTGACAGGGGTACAGATACGCAGTATTTT. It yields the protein CASSPDRGTDTQYF.